Shown below are 13 T cell receptor beta chains from a single sample sequenced in a study of blood T cell repertoires in COVID-19. The assay was immunoSEQ multiplex PCR, and TCRdb's table has in-frame clones only and misses some. Found here are around 21,000 clones, about four fifths of them singletons; the top ten hold more than 55%. Material: peripheral blood. The receptors originated from a man older than 75 with acute or convalescent COVID-19.

CDR3 in amino acids: CASSPAPGTVNSPLHF. The CDR3 region has the DNA TGCGCCAGCAGCCCAGCCCCCGGGACAGTTAATTCACCCCTCCACTTT. The chain has TRBV4-1 and TRBJ1-6, with 7 bases that match TRBD1. The CDR3 has 16 amino acids. J lost 6 bases, V lost 4 bases, and 9 bases had no gene match. The germline V gene encodes CDR1 MGHRA and CDR2 YSYEKL.

V is TRBV21-1 and J is TRBJ2-7; TRBD2, as called in the table, went unchecked against the DNA. TRBV21-1 is classified as a pseudogene. The CDR3 runs 19 residues. Written as DNA, the CDR3 is TGTGCCAGCAGCTACTACACCGGGACTAGCGGGACCAGCTCCTACGAGCAGTACGTC. Its protein product is CASSYYTGTSGTSSYEQYV.

This clone was recorded only once. The chain joins TRBV4-2 to TRBJ2-7; tentatively, D is TRBD1 (5 bases). Germline CDR1 LGHNA, CDR2 YNFKEQ. The CDR3 consists of 14 residues. Trimming removed 0 bases at V and 2 bases at J, with 8 bases between. CDR3: CASSQDQGPYEQYF. DNA of the CDR3: TGTGCCAGCAGCCAAGATCAGGGCCCCTACGAGCAGTACTTC.

This clone appeared a few times. The chain uses TRBV5-8 and TRBJ1-5; tentatively, D is TRBD1 (5 bases). Trimming removed 3 bases from V and 6 bases from J, with 19 bases in between. The CDR3 contains 16 residues. Germline assignment: CDR1 SGHTS and CDR2 YDEGEE. DNA for the CDR3: TGTGCCAGCAGCTCCTACGTGGGGGGTTCCTTTCAGCCCCAGCATTTT. It codes for CASSSYVGGSFQPQHF.

The chain uses TRBV9 and TRBJ2-1; 8 bases map to TRBD1. This CDR3 region has 14 residues. CDR1 is SGDLS and CDR2 is YYNGEE in the germline V gene. J gave up 7 bases and V 4 bases, and 7 bases lay outside the gene matches. The CDR3 nucleotides are TGTGCCAGCAGCCTGAGGACAGGGAGGAATGAGCAGTTCTTC. This sequence encodes CASSLRTGRNEQFF.

J is TRBJ1-5 and V is TRBV10-3; 7 nucleotides match TRBD1. This CDR3 has 15 residues. V lost 7 bases to trimming and J lost 3 bases; unmatched junction nucleotides: 9. Per the germline V gene, CDR1 is ENHRY and CDR2 is SYGVKD. CDR3 amino acids: CAINQQGLNNQPQHF. The CDR3 DNA reads TGTGCCATCAATCAACAGGGGCTGAACAATCAGCCCCAGCATTTT.

The chain combines TRBV4-1 with TRBJ2-3; 8 positions agree with TRBD2. The CDR3 runs 18 residues. The junction had 11 bases not matched to a gene; V was cut back by 3 bases and J by 0 bases. The V gene's germline CDR1 is MGHRA and CDR2 YSYEKL. Here the CDR3 reads CASSQATSDHFSTDTQYF. DNA of the CDR3: TGCGCCAGCAGCCAGGCGACTAGCGACCATTTTAGCACAGATACGCAGTATTTT.

The DNA for the CDR3 is TGTGCCAGCAGCTTAGGCTTAGCGGAATCCTACAATGAGCAGTTCTTC. Protein product: CASSLGLAESYNEQFF. J is TRBJ2-1 and V is TRBV11-3; D is possibly TRBD2 (6 bases). Germline assignment: CDR1 SGHNT and CDR2 YENEEA. V dropped 1 base and J dropped 1 base, with 11 bases sitting between them. CDR3 length equals 16 residues.

The J gene is TRBJ2-5, the V gene TRBV19, with 9 positions matching TRBD1. The ends lost 6 bases at V and 5 bases at J; junction bases unmatched: 13. Germline V CDR1 and CDR2: LNHDA, SQIVND (reference sequence). The CDR3 sequence is 16 residues long. The CDR3 DNA is TGTGCCAGTAGGTCGACAGGGGGTTCGAATACGGAGACCCAGTACTTC. Residues: CASRSTGGSNTETQYF.

V usage is TRBV10-3 and J usage is TRBJ1-5; the D is unclear. V was cut by 4 bases and J by 5 bases, with 9 bases left in between. From germline, CDR1 is ENHRY and CDR2 SYGVKD. There are 13 residues in the CDR3. The CDR3: CAISVQEYQPQHF. The DNA of the CDR3 is TGTGCCATCAGTGTCCAGGAATATCAGCCCCAGCATTTT.

In its sample, this clone was seen a few times. This chain joins TRBV11-2 and TRBJ1-1; the D gene is possibly TRBD1 (6 bases). CDR3 length: 14 amino acids. Deletions cut 8 bases from V and 0 bases from J, with 13 bases between. From germline, CDR1 is SGHAT and CDR2 FQNNGV. In DNA, the CDR3 is TGTGCCAGCGGGACACTTAAAATGAACACTGAAGCTTTCTTT. This translates into CASGTLKMNTEAFF. Looking up the rest from reference TRBV11-2 and TRBJ1-1 gives the full variable domain: EAGVAQSPRYKIIEKRQSVAFWCNPISGHATLYWYQQILGQGPKLLIQFQNNGVVDDSQLPKDRFSAERLKGVDSTLKIQPAKLEDSAVYLCASGTLKMNTEAFFGQGTRLTVV.

V is TRBV7-2 and J is TRBJ2-3; 12 bases are a match to TRBD2. This CDR3 spans 16 amino acids. Germline V gene sequence: CDR1 SGHTA, CDR2 FQGNSA. The trim removed 9 bases at V and 0 bases at J, leaving 7 bases unmatched. CDR3 bases: TGTGCCAGTAGACTAGCGGGAGCAGTAAGCACAGATACGCAGTATTTT. Translation: CASRLAGAVSTDTQYF.

This rearrangement joins TRBV27 to TRBJ2-3, with D possibly being TRBD2 (6 bases). V was cut by 4 bases and J by 3 bases, with 11 bases left in between. There are 14 residues in the CDR3. The germline V gene has CDR1 MNHEY and CDR2 SMNVEV (reference sequence). The CDR3 nucleotides read TGTGCCAGCAGTTGGGGCGGGACGACAGATACGCAGTATTTT. Amino acids: CASSWGGTTDTQYF.